The next 6 T cell receptor beta chains were all read from a single sample in a study of cytomegalovirus exposure and HLA in healthy donors. The PCR made use of 60 Vbeta and 13 Jbeta primers. Method: immunoSEQ multiplex PCR; TCRdb's copy keeps in-frame clones and lacks some. The sample carries over 150,000 clones, around 77% recorded once. The sequenced material came from PBMCs. The receptor source for this set is a woman in her 50s in good health and CMV-seropositive.

The gene calls are TRBV7-2 and TRBJ1-2, with 7 bases matching TRBD1. The CDR3 sequence is 14 residues long. Germline CDR1 reads SGHTA; CDR2 reads FQGNSA. Trimming at V came to 4 bases and at J to 2 bases, leaving 4 bases not matched to a gene. CDR3: CASSSDRKNYGYTF. In DNA, the CDR3 is TGTGCCAGCAGCTCGGACAGGAAGAACTATGGCTACACCTTC.

V and J are TRBV18 and TRBJ2-7; D remains unclear. The CDR3 consists of 15 residues. Trimming took off 0 bases at V and 0 bases at J, with 9 bases between the two ends. CDR1 and CDR2 from the germline V gene are KGHSH and LQKENI. The CDR3 nucleotides are TGTGCCAGCTCACCACCATCACAGAGCTCCTACGAGCAGTACTTC. This translates into CASSPPSQSSYEQYF. Looking up the rest from reference TRBV18 and TRBJ2-7 gives the full variable domain: NAGVMQNPRHLVRRRGQEARLRCSPMKGHSHVYWYRQLPEEGLKFMVYLQKENIIDESGMPKERFSAEFPKEGPSILRIQQVVRGDSAAYFCASSPPSQSSYEQYFGPGTRLTVT.

The chain is built from TRBV7-8 and TRBJ1-2; TRBD1 might be the D (5 bases). This CDR3 contains 15 residues. CDR1 SGHVS and CDR2 FQNEAQ come from the germline V gene. V gave up 3 bases and J gave up 1 base, with 12 bases separating them. The CDR3 protein is CASSFGTVRNYGYTF. CDR3 DNA sequence: TGTGCCAGCAGCTTCGGGACTGTCCGTAACTATGGCTACACCTTC.

The chain joins TRBV5-1 to TRBJ1-2, with D uncertain. This CDR3 has 15 residues. Trimming cost V 4 bases and J 5 bases, with 18 bases left between them. Germline V CDR1 and CDR2: SGHRS, YFSETQ. CDR3: CASSDFSGPDYGYTF. The CDR3 nucleotides read TGCGCCAGCAGCGATTTTTCCGGTCCTGATTATGGCTACACCTTC.

CDR3 amino acids: CASSRTDYTEAFF. CDR3 in DNA: TGTGCCAGCTCACGGACAGACTACACTGAAGCTTTCTTT. The rearrangement links TRBV18 to TRBJ1-1; weak D call: TRBD1 (6 bases). Germline V lookup: CDR1 KGHSH, CDR2 LQKENI. Trimming removed 4 bases from V and 3 bases from J, with 9 bases in between. The CDR3 loop spans 13 amino acids.

V usage is TRBV11-2 and J usage is TRBJ2-7, with 7 nucleotides matching TRBD2. The ends lost 0 bases at V and 2 bases at J; junction bases unmatched: 4. This CDR3 contains 15 residues. Germline V gene lookup returns CDR1 SGHAT and CDR2 FQNNGV. The DNA for the CDR3 is TGTGCCAGCAGCTTAGAGCTAGCGGACCCCTACGAGCAGTACTTC. Translated, it gives CASSLELADPYEQYF.